These 30 T cell receptor beta chains came from one sample sequenced in a study of shared clonotypes between healthy human individuals (dated by TCRdb to the early 2020s). The library was obtained by the immunoSEQ multiplex PCR assay. TCRdb limited this immuneACCESS table to in-frame rearrangements with V and J called. A share of clones is missing; checked studies link under half to unresolved V genes, and the rest is unexplained. The sample includes a few million clones, with approximately 92% observed a single time. The top ten clonotypes cover around 1.7% of the sample. For the CD8 naive samples, CD45RO-negative cells were positively selected for CCR7, yielding a CD45RA+CCR7+ population from which TemRA cells were excluded. The material sequenced was naive CD8+ T cells from PBMCs. The cell subset or site label of this sample denotes: CD45RA+CCR7+. Source of these receptors: a man in his late teens or twenties in good health. Some clones in this sample may be carry-over from other donors' samples.

The chain employs TRBV19 and TRBJ2-7, with 8 bases lining up with TRBD2. This CDR3 comprises 14 residues. CDR1 and CDR2 from the germline V gene are LNHDA and SQIVND (reference sequence). V was clipped by 5 bases and J by 9 bases; unmatched bases: 12. CDR3 in DNA: TGTGCCAGTAGTCTCAGGCCAGCGGGAGTGGTGCAGTACTTC. This codes for CASSLRPAGVVQYF.

This chain uses TRBV7-9 with TRBJ2-7; 9 bases match TRBD2. The V segment lost 5 bases and the J segment 0 bases; nucleotides outside the gene matches: 8. CDR3 length equals 16 residues. From germline, CDR1 is SEHNR and CDR2 FQNEAQ (reference sequence). The CDR3 region has the DNA TGTGCCAGCAGCCAATGGACTAGCGAGAGCTCCTACGAGCAGTACTTC. Protein sequence: CASSQWTSESSYEQYF.

The CDR3 DNA follows: TGTGCCAGCAGCTCGGCTTTAAGCTCCTACGAGCAGTACTTC. Amino acid sequence: CASSSALSSYEQYF. The chain joins TRBV9 to TRBJ2-7; no clear D. Trimming pared 4 bases from V and 0 bases from J, leaving 11 bases between. The CDR3 spans 14 residues. The V gene's germline CDR1 is SGDLS and CDR2 YYNGEE.

The chain couples TRBV5-1 to TRBJ2-5; 9 bases match TRBD1. The DNA end is a closer match to TRBJ2-7, so the J assignment may be wrong. Germline V gene sequence: CDR1 SGHRS, CDR2 YFSETQ. This CDR3 is 15 amino acids long. The CDR3 coding sequence is TGCGCCAGCAGCTTGGCCGGGACAGGGAACCACGAGCAGTACTTC. This codes for CASSLAGTGNHEQYF.

The chain uses TRBV11-2 and TRBJ2-7; 10 nucleotides align to TRBD1. The V gene's germline CDR1 is SGHAT and CDR2 FQNNGV. The CDR3 loop spans 15 amino acids. Trimming cost V 6 bases and J 0 bases; bases outside gene matches: 5. The CDR3 region has the DNA TGTGCCAGCAGGATTTGGACAGGGGGCTCCTACGAGCAGTACTTC. Translation: CASRIWTGGSYEQYF.

This rearrangement joins TRBV10-3 to TRBJ1-2; 7 nucleotides agree with TRBD1. With 9 bases clipped from V and 4 bases from J, the junction kept 17 bases outside the gene matches. This CDR3 has 16 residues. CDR1 and CDR2 (germline): ENHRY, SYGVKD. For the CDR3, the DNA is TGTGCCATAAACGGGGCCGAACAGGGGACGCCCTATGGCTACACCTTC. Its protein is CAINGAEQGTPYGYTF.

The chain is built from TRBV28 and TRBJ2-3, with 8 nucleotides matching TRBD2. Germline values: CDR1 MDHEN, CDR2 SYDVKM. CDR3 length equals 14 residues. V was pared by 4 bases and J by 2 bases, with 2 bases of the junction left unmatched. CDR3 sequence: CASSYGRDTDTQYF. The CDR3 region has the DNA TGTGCCAGCAGTTACGGGAGGGACACAGATACGCAGTATTTT.

The V gene is TRBV5-1, the J gene TRBJ2-6; D gene unclear. Germline V lookup: CDR1 SGHRS, CDR2 YFSETQ. The CDR3 has 18 residues. V lost 4 bases, J lost 2 bases, and 19 bases lay in between. The CDR3 reads CASSDPWDEIAGANVLTF. CDR3 bases: TGCGCCAGCAGCGATCCCTGGGATGAAATCGCTGGGGCCAACGTCCTGACTTTC.

The rearrangement links TRBV4-1 to TRBJ2-7; either TRBD1 or TRBD2 may supply D (6 bases each). Germline CDR1 MGHRA, CDR2 YSYEKL. V shed 4 bases and J shed 2 bases, with 21 bases lying between them. The CDR3 totals 17 residues. The DNA for the CDR3 is TGCGCCAGCAGCCCCAAGATCGGGGGCCTCACGACCTACGAGCAGTACTTC. Translation gives CASSPKIGGLTTYEQYF.

The chain is built from TRBV2 and TRBJ1-2; D is unclear. V was cut by 4 bases and J by 6 bases, with 9 bases left in between. The length of the CDR3 is 12 residues. Germline CDR1 and CDR2: SNHLY and FYNNEI. The CDR3 region is CASSVMANGYTF. Here the CDR3 DNA reads TGTGCCAGCAGTGTAATGGCGAATGGCTACACCTTC.

The rearrangement joins TRBV5-1 to TRBJ2-5; weak D call: TRBD1 (5 bases). V lost 1 base and J 2 bases, leaving 12 bases between the germline ends. Germline CDR1 is SGHRS and CDR2 is YFSETQ. CDR3 length equals 15 residues. CDR3 nucleotide sequence: TGCGCCAGCAGCTTGAGGGGTGGAAGGCAAGAGACCCAGTACTTC. This encodes CASSLRGGRQETQYF.

In DNA form, the CDR3 reads TGTGCCAGCAGTCCTCGACTAGCGGGAGGGCCACGGGGGGAGACCCAGTACTTC. Its translation is CASSPRLAGGPRGETQYF. The chain recombines TRBV9 with TRBJ2-5; 14 bases agree with TRBD2. The CDR3 loop spans 18 amino acids. The V segment lost 5 bases and the J segment 5 bases; nucleotides outside the gene matches: 14. Looked up from germline, CDR1 is SGDLS and CDR2 is YYNGEE.

The gene calls are TRBV7-8 and TRBJ1-5, with unresolved D. V was clipped by 10 bases and J by 0 bases, with 10 bases between them. Germline V gene data show CDR1 as SGHVS and CDR2 as FQNEAQ. The CDR3 runs to 13 residues. The CDR3 region has the DNA TGTGCCACAGCAGTGTATAGCAATCAGCCCCAGCATTTT. This sequence encodes CATAVYSNQPQHF.

The genes are TRBV27 and TRBJ2-7; D ambiguous. CDR1 MNHEY and CDR2 SMNVEV come from the germline V gene (reference sequence). This CDR3 has 14 residues. V lost 5 bases and J lost 4, with 15 bases in between. The CDR3 loop is CASSPGPARYEQYF. The CDR3, as DNA: TGTGCCAGCAGTCCCGGCCCGGCTAGGTACGAGCAGTACTTC.

The chain combines TRBV7-6 with TRBJ2-7, with 8 bases matching TRBD2. Per germline, CDR1 SGHVS and CDR2 FNYEAQ. The trim removed 4 bases at V and 6 bases at J, leaving 8 bases unmatched. This CDR3 has 14 residues. CDR3 protein: CASSSGLVISEQYF. The CDR3 nucleotides are TGTGCCAGCAGCTCGGGACTAGTCATTTCCGAGCAGTACTTC.

The gene calls are TRBV29-1 and TRBJ2-7, with 12 bases lining up with TRBD2. The CDR3 consists of 17 residues. Germline CDR1 and CDR2: SQVTM and ANQGSEA. V dropped 1 base and J dropped 0; count of bases not matched to a gene: 7. CDR3 protein: CSVEGLAGAPSSYEQYF. CDR3 bases: TGCAGCGTTGAAGGACTAGCGGGAGCCCCAAGCTCCTACGAGCAGTACTTC.

The CDR3 protein is CATSTEGSEAYNEQFF. The CDR3 DNA reads as TGTGCCACCAGCACAGAGGGTAGCGAGGCCTACAATGAGCAGTTCTTC. V usage is TRBV15 and J usage is TRBJ2-1; D possibly corresponds to TRBD2 (5 bases). The germline V gene encodes CDR1 LNHNV and CDR2 YYDKDF (reference sequence). The CDR3 loop spans 16 amino acids. With 4 bases removed from V and 2 bases from J, the gap between germline ends came to 15 bases.

This clone was picked up one time. The same CDR3 also results from other DNA sequences found in this sample. The chain employs TRBV9 and TRBJ1-2; possible D gene TRBD1, 5 bases. CDR1 SGDLS and CDR2 YYNGEE come from the germline V gene. The CDR3 has 12 residues. Trimming pared 0 bases from V and 8 bases from J, leaving 8 bases between. CDR3 in amino acids: CASSVGGGGYTF. Written as DNA, the CDR3 is TGTGCCAGCAGCGTAGGCGGGGGAGGCTACACCTTC.

V is TRBV5-4 and J is TRBJ2-7; no clear D. With 1 base removed from V and 3 bases from J, the gap between germline ends came to 14 bases. The CDR3 has 15 residues. Germline lookup yields CDR1 SGHNT and CDR2 YYREEE (reference sequence). The CDR3 DNA is TGTGCCAGCAGCTTGTTTCACAGCTTCGACTACGAGCAGTACTTC. Protein: CASSLFHSFDYEQYF.

The rearrangement uses TRBV7-9 and TRBJ2-1; maybe TRBD2 (6 bases). This CDR3 region has 15 residues. The germline gives CDR1 SEHNR, CDR2 FQNEAQ (reference sequence). Between the trimmed V and J ends, which lost 5 bases and 3 bases, there was a span of 14 bases. The CDR3 loop is CASSLREYGYNEQFF. The CDR3 DNA is TGTGCCAGCAGCCTACGGGAGTATGGCTACAATGAGCAGTTCTTC.

Comment on this clone: The sample has other DNA sequences that encode this CDR3 too. The chain couples TRBV6-5 to TRBJ2-7, with D possibly matching TRBD1 (6 bases). The germline V and J ends were trimmed by 2 bases and 0 bases, with 8 bases remaining between them. Germline lookup yields CDR1 MNHEY and CDR2 SVGAGI. The length of the CDR3 is 14 residues. CDR3 coding DNA: TGTGCCAGCAGTTACGCGGACAGCTCCTACGAGCAGTACTTC. It encodes CASSYADSSYEQYF.

J is TRBJ1-2 and V is TRBV4-1; 9 nucleotides match TRBD1. After removal of 8 bases from V and 6 bases from J, the junction contained 13 bases not matched to a gene. Per the germline V gene, CDR1 is MGHRA and CDR2 is YSYEKL. There are 15 residues in the CDR3. In nucleotides, the CDR3 is TGCGCCAGCGGTTTACAGGGGGCGGAGAGGGATGGCTACACCTTC. The encoded protein is CASGLQGAERDGYTF.

V gene TRBV28 combines with J gene TRBJ1-2; 7 bases line up with TRBD1. The CDR3 extends over 15 amino acids. Per germline, CDR1 MDHEN and CDR2 SYDVKM. Losses at the gene ends were 2 bases for V and 4 bases for J; bases not matched to a gene: 7. The CDR3: CASSLTRQGTYGYTF. CDR3 coding DNA: TGTGCCAGCAGTTTAACCCGACAGGGTACCTATGGCTACACCTTC.

The chain has TRBV28 and TRBJ1-5, with D uncertain. Germline V CDR1 and CDR2: MDHEN, SYDVKM. The CDR3 spans 13 residues. Trimming removed 5 bases at V and 4 bases at J, with 9 bases between. The CDR3 sequence is CASSPPGNQPQHF. The CDR3, as DNA: TGTGCCAGCAGTCCCCCGGGTAATCAGCCCCAGCATTTT.

The CDR3 region is CASSLRAGGSYEQYF. The CDR3 DNA sequence: TGCGCCAGCAGCCTTCGAGCGGGAGGTTCCTACGAGCAGTACTTC. The J gene is TRBJ2-7, the V gene TRBV4-1, with TRBD2 identical over 9 bases. The CDR3 has 15 residues. J gave up 1 base and V 4 bases, and 5 bases lay outside the gene matches. CDR1 and CDR2 (germline): MGHRA, YSYEKL.

V gene TRBV25-1 combines with J gene TRBJ1-4; no firm D call. CDR3 length equals 14 residues. From germline, CDR1 is MGHDK and CDR2 SYGVNS. V lost 4 bases and J lost 4, with 10 bases in between. CDR3 in amino acids: CASSGGRLNEKLFF. In nucleotides, the CDR3 is TGTGCCAGCAGTGGAGGACGGCTTAATGAAAAACTGTTTTTT. The whole variable domain, filled in from reference TRBV25-1 and TRBJ1-4, reads EADIYQTPRYLVIGTGKKITLECSQTMGHDKMYWYQQDPGMELHLIHYSYGVNSTEKGDLSSESTVSRIRTEHFPLTLESARPSHTSQYLCASSGGRLNEKLFFGSGTQLSVL.

The V and J genes are TRBV19 and TRBJ2-7, with D uncertain. This CDR3 is 13 amino acids long. V lost 6 bases, J lost 0 bases, and 9 bases lay in between. Germline V gives CDR1 LNHDA, CDR2 SQIVND (reference sequence). The CDR3 is CASSQVSSYEQYF. DNA for the CDR3: TGTGCCAGTAGCCAAGTCAGCTCCTACGAGCAGTACTTC. The full variable domain, rest sourced from reference TRBV19 and TRBJ2-7, is DGGITQSPKYLFRKEGQNVTLSCEQNLNHDAMYWYRQDPGQGLRLIYYSQIVNDFQKGDIAEGYSVSREKKESFPLTVTSAQKNPTAFYLCASSQVSSYEQYFGPGTRLTVT.

V is TRBV7-6 and J is TRBJ2-1; 7 nucleotides agree with TRBD2. The CDR3 is 22 residues long. V trimming: 0 bases; J trimming: 0 bases; junction bases outside the gene matches: 20. Germline CDR1 reads SGHVS; CDR2 reads FNYEAQ. CDR3 amino acids: CASSLALGGDLKLRSSYNEQFF. In DNA form, the CDR3 reads TGTGCCAGCAGCTTAGCGCTTGGGGGGGACTTGAAGCTACGGAGCTCCTACAATGAGCAGTTCTTC.

The V and J genes are TRBV28 and TRBJ1-2; D is uncertain. The CDR3 is 16 residues long. Germline V gene sequence: CDR1 MDHEN, CDR2 SYDVKM. V shed 5 bases and J shed 4 bases, with 20 bases lying between them. CDR3 sequence: CASSNPGASPSYGYTF. Written as DNA, the CDR3 is TGTGCCAGCAGTAACCCCGGCGCAAGCCCGAGCTATGGCTACACCTTC.

This clone was detected a few times. The V and J genes are TRBV7-9 and TRBJ1-2, with 8 bases matching TRBD1. The CDR3 spans 12 residues. The J segment lost 5 bases and the V segment lost 6 bases, leaving 2 bases of the junction unmatched. In germline, CDR1 is SEHNR, CDR2 FQNEAQ (reference sequence). The CDR3 is CASRGQDYGYTF. In DNA, the CDR3 is TGTGCCAGCAGGGGACAGGATTATGGCTACACCTTC.